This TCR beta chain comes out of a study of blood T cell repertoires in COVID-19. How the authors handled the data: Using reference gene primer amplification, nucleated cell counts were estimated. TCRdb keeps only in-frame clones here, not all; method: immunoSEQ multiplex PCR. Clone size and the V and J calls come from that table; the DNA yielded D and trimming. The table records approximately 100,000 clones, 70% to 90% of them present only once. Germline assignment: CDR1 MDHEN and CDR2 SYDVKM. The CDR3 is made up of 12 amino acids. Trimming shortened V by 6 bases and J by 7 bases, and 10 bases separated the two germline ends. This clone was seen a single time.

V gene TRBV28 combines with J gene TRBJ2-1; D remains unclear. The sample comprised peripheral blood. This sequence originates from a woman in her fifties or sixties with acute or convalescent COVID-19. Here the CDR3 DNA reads TGTGCCAGCAGCCCCCCGGTTAATGAGCAGTTCTTC. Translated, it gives CASSPPVNEQFF. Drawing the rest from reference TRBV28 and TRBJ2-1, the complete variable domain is DVKVTQSSRYLVKRTGEKVFLECVQDMDHENMFWYRQDPGLGLRLIYFSYDVKMKEKGDIPEGYSVSREKKERFSLILESASTNQTSMYLCASSPPVNEQFFGPGTRLTVL.